These T cell receptor beta chains were read from a single sample in a study of T cells in Graves' hyperthyroidism and ophthalmopathy. TCRdb analysed the multiplex PCR reads with MiXCR anew, one entry per CDR3 protein. This repertoire shows fewer than 450,000 distinct CDR3 sequences, about 14% found once; its top ten account for over 25%. Sequenced input: blood. The receptors were gathered from a man in his forties or fifties with Graves' ophthalmopathy. Both conserved end residues are part of each CDR3. A D gene is named only where the DNA matches it firmly. Some rows mark clone size as missing; the rest say once, few, many or name a class of expanded clone.

d_call: .; v_call: TRBV6-2/TRBV6-3; j_call: TRBJ1-3; clone_size: many; cdr3_nt: TGTGCCAGCAGTTACGCAGGAGGAAACACCATATATTTT; cdr3_aa: CASSYAGGNTIYF
d_call: TRBD1; v_call: TRBV28; j_call: TRBJ1-5; clone_size: many; cdr3_nt: TGTGCCAGCAGGGTAACGGGGCAGGGGGGGGCCCATCAGCCCCAGCATTTT; cdr3_aa: CASRVTGQGGAHQPQHF
d_call: .; v_call: TRBV2; j_call: TRBJ1-5; clone_size: many; cdr3_nt: TGTGCCAGCAGTCCGGAGAACAATCAGCCCCAGCATTTT; cdr3_aa: CASSPENNQPQHF
d_call: .; v_call: TRBV7-2; j_call: TRBJ2-1; clone_size: many; cdr3_nt: TGTGCCAGCAGCTCGAGAGGTCTGGGGGCTATCAATGAGCAGTTCTTC; cdr3_aa: CASSSRGLGAINEQFF
d_call: TRBD2; v_call: TRBV27; j_call: TRBJ2-5; clone_size: many; cdr3_nt: TGTGCCAGCAGTTTATTGACTAGCGGGAACCAAGAGACCCAGTACTTC; cdr3_aa: CASSLLTSGNQETQYF
d_call: .; v_call: TRBV7-9; j_call: TRBJ1-4; clone_size: .; cdr3_nt: TGTGCCAGCAGCTTACAGGACCAGGAAAAACTGTTTTTT; cdr3_aa: CASSLQDQEKLFF
d_call: TRBD2; v_call: TRBV6-1; j_call: TRBJ2-7; clone_size: .; cdr3_nt: TGTGCCAGCACCCAATCGGGGAGGGCCGGGGAGCAGTACTTC; cdr3_aa: CASTQSGRAGEQYF
d_call: .; v_call: TRBV5-1; j_call: TRBJ2-1; clone_size: few; cdr3_nt: TGCGCCAGCAGGGGAGTACCCTACAATGAGCAGTTCTTC; cdr3_aa: CASRGVPYNEQFF
d_call: TRBD1; v_call: TRBV11-2; j_call: TRBJ1-5; clone_size: many; cdr3_nt: TGTGCCAGCAGCTTACCGGGACAGGATCAGCCCCAGCATTTT; cdr3_aa: CASSLPGQDQPQHF
d_call: .; v_call: TRBV4-1; j_call: TRBJ1-1; clone_size: once; cdr3_nt: TGCGCCAGCAGCCACCCGACTGTGAACACTGAAGCTTTCTTT; cdr3_aa: CASSHPTVNTEAFF
d_call: TRBD1; v_call: TRBV2; j_call: TRBJ1-1; clone_size: many; cdr3_nt: TGTGCCAGCAGTGAAGCGCTCTCCAGGGGGTCTGAAGCTTTCTTT; cdr3_aa: CASSEALSRGSEAFF
d_call: .; v_call: TRBV24-1; j_call: TRBJ2-1; clone_size: many; cdr3_nt: TGTGCCACCAGTCCGGACTACCTGGATGAGCAGTTCTTC; cdr3_aa: CATSPDYLDEQFF
d_call: .; v_call: TRBV2; j_call: TRBJ2-7; clone_size: many; cdr3_nt: TGTGCCAGCACCCCCTCTTCCGGGACTTTAGAGCAGTACTTC; cdr3_aa: CASTPSSGTLEQYF
d_call: TRBD2; v_call: TRBV20-1; j_call: TRBJ2-7; clone_size: .; cdr3_nt: TGCAGTGCTAGAATAGCGGGGAGAATTTACGAGCAGTACTTC; cdr3_aa: CSARIAGRIYEQYF
d_call: TRBD1; v_call: TRBV29-1; j_call: TRBJ2-7; clone_size: .; cdr3_nt: TGCAGCGCCCGATGGGGACAGGGATACGAGCAGTACTTC; cdr3_aa: CSARWGQGYEQYF
d_call: .; v_call: TRBV30; j_call: TRBJ2-1; clone_size: many; cdr3_nt: TGTGCCTGGAGTGTATACGGGACTCTCAAAAATGAGCAGTTCTTC; cdr3_aa: CAWSVYGTLKNEQFF
d_call: .; v_call: TRBV6-2/TRBV6-3; j_call: TRBJ2-3; clone_size: .; cdr3_nt: TGTGCCAGCAGCCGGGGCCTGTCGGATACGCAGTATTTT; cdr3_aa: CASSRGLSDTQYF
d_call: TRBD1; v_call: TRBV7-9; j_call: TRBJ1-2; clone_size: few; cdr3_nt: TGTGCCAGCAGCAATGACAGGGGCCGCGATGGCTACACCTTC; cdr3_aa: CASSNDRGRDGYTF
d_call: .; v_call: TRBV2; j_call: TRBJ2-3; clone_size: many; cdr3_nt: TGTGCCAGCAGGTCAGGGATGTGGACAGATACGCAGTATTTT; cdr3_aa: CASRSGMWTDTQYF
d_call: TRBD1; v_call: TRBV12-3/TRBV12-4; j_call: TRBJ1-4; clone_size: many; cdr3_nt: TGTGCCAGCAGGTCGACAGGGCCAGGCGAAAAACTGTTTTTT; cdr3_aa: CASRSTGPGEKLFF
d_call: .; v_call: TRBV3-1; j_call: TRBJ2-3; clone_size: many; cdr3_nt: TGTGCCAGCAGCCCCGGGGAGAGACCAGATACGCAGTATTTT; cdr3_aa: CASSPGERPDTQYF
d_call: TRBD2; v_call: TRBV12-3/TRBV12-4; j_call: TRBJ2-7; clone_size: many; cdr3_nt: TGTGCCAGCAGCTCCCTGACTAGCGGGAGCTACGAGCAGTACTTC; cdr3_aa: CASSSLTSGSYEQYF
d_call: .; v_call: TRBV18; j_call: TRBJ2-6; clone_size: few; cdr3_nt: TGTGCCAGCTCACCACCTCAGGGATTCTCTGGGGCCAACGTCCTGACTTTC; cdr3_aa: CASSPPQGFSGANVLTF
d_call: .; v_call: TRBV3-1; j_call: TRBJ2-1; clone_size: many; cdr3_nt: TGTGCCAGCAGCCAATCACTAAACAATGAGCAGTTCTTC; cdr3_aa: CASSQSLNNEQFF
d_call: .; v_call: TRBV6-1; j_call: TRBJ1-4; clone_size: .; cdr3_nt: TGTGCCAGCTCAAGTCCCAGGGGATTGGGTGAAAAACTGTTTTTT; cdr3_aa: CASSSPRGLGEKLFF
d_call: .; v_call: TRBV3-1; j_call: TRBJ2-4; clone_size: .; cdr3_nt: TGTGCCAGCAGCGAGGCCGAAGCTACCAAAAACATTCAGTACTTC; cdr3_aa: CASSEAEATKNIQYF
d_call: TRBD2; v_call: TRBV6-5; j_call: TRBJ2-1; clone_size: .; cdr3_nt: TGTGCCAGCAGTTCTGGCGGGGAGCGGGGGAGCTCCTACAATGAGCAGTTCTTC; cdr3_aa: CASSSGGERGSSYNEQFF
d_call: TRBD2; v_call: TRBV5-1; j_call: TRBJ2-1; clone_size: many; cdr3_nt: TGCGCCAGCAGCTTCGGACTAGCGGGAGGGAGCTCCTACAATGAGCAGTTCTTC; cdr3_aa: CASSFGLAGGSSYNEQFF
d_call: TRBD1; v_call: TRBV24-1; j_call: TRBJ2-3; clone_size: many; cdr3_nt: TGTGCCACGGCAAAACAGGGGGACAGCACAGATACGCAGTATTTT; cdr3_aa: CATAKQGDSTDTQYF
d_call: .; v_call: TRBV7-9; j_call: TRBJ1-2; clone_size: few; cdr3_nt: TGTGCCAGCAGCTTAGGCAGGGGCCCCTATGGCTACACCTTC; cdr3_aa: CASSLGRGPYGYTF
d_call: .; v_call: TRBV3-1; j_call: TRBJ1-1; clone_size: few; cdr3_nt: TGTGCCAGCAGCCGGGGGGACACTGAAGCTTTCTTT; cdr3_aa: CASSRGDTEAFF
d_call: TRBD1; v_call: TRBV28; j_call: TRBJ1-2; clone_size: many; cdr3_nt: TGTGCCAGCAGTCCCCGGGACAGCGGTGCCTATGGCTACACCTTC; cdr3_aa: CASSPRDSGAYGYTF
d_call: .; v_call: TRBV12-3/TRBV12-4; j_call: TRBJ1-2; clone_size: many; cdr3_nt: TGTGCCAGCGTCGGGGGGGCGGCACTCTATGGCTACACCTTC; cdr3_aa: CASVGGAALYGYTF
d_call: .; v_call: TRBV2; j_call: TRBJ2-1; clone_size: many; cdr3_nt: TGTGCCAGCAGTTCGGGCCCTAAAGGCGATGAGCAGTTCTTC; cdr3_aa: CASSSGPKGDEQFF
d_call: .; v_call: TRBV5-1; j_call: TRBJ1-1; clone_size: many; cdr3_nt: TGCGCCAGCAAGAATGACAGGAGTTCTGAAGCTTTCTTT; cdr3_aa: CASKNDRSSEAFF
d_call: .; v_call: TRBV19; j_call: TRBJ1-2; clone_size: many; cdr3_nt: TGTGCCAGTAGCAGCCGCATTCAAGGCTACACCTTC; cdr3_aa: CASSSRIQGYTF
d_call: TRBD1; v_call: TRBV27; j_call: TRBJ1-5; clone_size: few; cdr3_nt: TGTGCCAGCAGTCCTCCGCCCGTCATAGGACAGGGCTCTACTCAGCCCCAGCATTTT; cdr3_aa: CASSPPPVIGQGSTQPQHF
d_call: TRBD1; v_call: TRBV19; j_call: TRBJ2-7; clone_size: .; cdr3_nt: TGTGCCAGTAGTATAGGACAGGGCTACGAGCAGTACTTC; cdr3_aa: CASSIGQGYEQYF
d_call: TRBD1; v_call: TRBV5-1; j_call: TRBJ2-3; clone_size: few; cdr3_nt: TGCGCCAGCAGCTCGGCCCGACAGGGAGCTAGAGATACGCAGTATTTT; cdr3_aa: CASSSARQGARDTQYF
d_call: TRBD1; v_call: TRBV19; j_call: TRBJ1-5; clone_size: .; cdr3_nt: TGTGCCAGTAGTATCCGGGACAGGGACTTCAATCAGCCCCAGCATTTT; cdr3_aa: CASSIRDRDFNQPQHF
d_call: TRBD1; v_call: TRBV2; j_call: TRBJ2-1; clone_size: .; cdr3_nt: TGTGCCAGCAGTCAGGGACAGGGGGCGCATGAGCAGTTCTTC; cdr3_aa: CASSQGQGAHEQFF
d_call: .; v_call: TRBV28; j_call: TRBJ2-7; clone_size: .; cdr3_nt: TGTGCCACCCTCATGGGGGTCCCCTACGAGCAGTACTTC; cdr3_aa: CATLMGVPYEQYF
d_call: TRBD2; v_call: TRBV15; j_call: TRBJ2-5; clone_size: .; cdr3_nt: TGTGCCACCAGCCCGGGACTACAACAAGAGACCCAGTACTTC; cdr3_aa: CATSPGLQQETQYF
d_call: TRBD2; v_call: TRBV19; j_call: TRBJ2-7; clone_size: .; cdr3_nt: TGTGCCAGTGGGAAGACTAGCGGCTACGAGCAGTACTTC; cdr3_aa: CASGKTSGYEQYF
d_call: .; v_call: TRBV6-1; j_call: TRBJ1-1; clone_size: many; cdr3_nt: TGTGCCAGCAACCAAACGCCCGACCATGAAGCTTTCTTT; cdr3_aa: CASNQTPDHEAFF
d_call: TRBD2; v_call: TRBV6-1; j_call: TRBJ2-3; clone_size: few; cdr3_nt: TGTGCCAGCAGTTTACAACTAGCGGGAGCGGGCACAGATACGCAGTATTTT; cdr3_aa: CASSLQLAGAGTDTQYF
d_call: .; v_call: TRBV7-9; j_call: TRBJ1-2; clone_size: few; cdr3_nt: TGTGCCAGCAGCCCCCCCCAAGGGGGCTACACCTTC; cdr3_aa: CASSPPQGGYTF
d_call: .; v_call: TRBV6-2/TRBV6-3; j_call: TRBJ2-1; clone_size: .; cdr3_nt: TGTGCCAGCGGACACGGAGGGGGCAATGAGCAGTTCTTC; cdr3_aa: CASGHGGGNEQFF
d_call: TRBD1; v_call: TRBV3-1; j_call: TRBJ2-3; clone_size: many; cdr3_nt: TGTGCCAGCAGCCAAAAGAGACAGGGGCGGACAGATACGCAGTATTTT; cdr3_aa: CASSQKRQGRTDTQYF
d_call: TRBD1; v_call: TRBV27; j_call: TRBJ2-1; clone_size: many; cdr3_nt: TGTGCCAGCAGTCTAACCGGGACAGGGGGGAATGAGCAGTTCTTC; cdr3_aa: CASSLTGTGGNEQFF